This TCR beta chain was identified during a study of blood T cell repertoires in COVID-19. The germline V gene encodes CDR1 LNHDA and CDR2 SQIVND (reference sequence). This CDR3 is built from 16 residues. Trimming removed 3 bases from V and 1 base from J, with 15 bases in between. In the original workflow: Cell counts per sample came from amplifying reference gene primers. Produced via immunoSEQ multiplex PCR; TCRdb's table is partial and in-frame only. V, J and clone size are taken as reported in that table, and D and trimming were inferred from the DNA itself. The sample shows about 330,000 clones, roughly 87% of them seen only once. Seattle researchers signed up patients amid active infection and tracked them longitudinally.

The genes are TRBV19 and TRBJ1-1; D is possibly TRBD1 (5 bases). The material sequenced was peripheral blood. The clonotype originates from a man aged 30-40 years with COVID-19, enrolled during active disease. The CDR3 spells CASSIGRVYWNTEAFF. The CDR3 nucleotides are TGTGCCAGTAGTATCGGCAGGGTATATTGGAACACTGAAGCTTTCTTT. The variable domain in full, completed from reference TRBV19 and TRBJ1-1, reads DGGITQSPKYLFRKEGQNVTLSCEQNLNHDAMYWYRQDPGQGLRLIYYSQIVNDFQKGDIAEGYSVSREKKESFPLTVTSAQKNPTAFYLCASSIGRVYWNTEAFFGQGTRLTVV.